This T cell receptor beta chain was observed in a study of radiotherapy plus CTLA-4 blockade in lung cancer. General study points: Strongest reported response predictors: early blood clone changes and post-radiation interferon-beta.

Turning to this clone: Its specificity is not known.

Here immunoSEQ multiplex PCR was the method, and the copy in TCRdb shows in-frame clones only, minus some. The repertoire holds roughly 100,000 clones, with roughly 84% as singletons. The sample in question was peripheral blood, obtained from a patient treated with radiotherapy plus ipilimumab. The sequence was obtained from a human donor with non-small cell lung cancer that progressed on radiotherapy plus ipilimumab. Some clones in this sample may be carry-over from other donors' samples.

CDR3 sequence (DNA): TGTGCCAGCAGCCAAGGACTAGCTTTAACTCGCTCCTACGAGCAGTACTTC. It encodes CASSQGLALTRSYEQYF. The chain is built from TRBV4-2 and TRBJ2-7; 7 nucleotides match TRBD2. CDR3 length: 17 residues. V shed 1 base and J 0 bases; nucleotides not matched to a gene: 9. CDR1 is LGHNA and CDR2 is YNFKEQ in the germline V gene.